This T cell receptor beta chain is from a study of graft-versus-host responses after intestinal transplantation. Germline V gene data show CDR1 as SGHKS and CDR2 as YYEKEE (reference sequence). The CDR3 totals 18 residues. V trimming: 0 bases; J trimming: 3 bases; junction bases outside the gene matches: 12. The table came from immunoSEQ multiplex PCR; TCRdb's copy has only in-frame clones and leaves some out. The data show over 120,000 clones, about nine tenths seen once. This clone showed up just once. The antigen is undetermined. Sequenced here: unstimulated CD4+ T cells sorted from spleen or lymph node cells, sampled before intestinal transplant. This clonotype was obtained from a human donor who received an intestinal transplant. The V gene is TRBV5-5, the J gene TRBJ2-3, with 8 bases aligning to TRBD2. The CDR3 region is CASSLAPLLAGRTDTQYF. As DNA, the CDR3 is TGTGCCAGCAGCTTGGCGCCCCTATTAGCGGGAAGGACAGATACGCAGTATTTT. The entire variable domain, with the rest obtained from reference TRBV5-5 and TRBJ2-3, is as follows: DAGVTQSPTHLIKTRGQQVTLRCSPISGHKSVSWYQQVLGQGPQFIFQYYEKEERGRGNFPDRFSARQFPNYSSELNVNALLLGDSALYLCASSLAPLLAGRTDTQYFGPGTRLTVL.